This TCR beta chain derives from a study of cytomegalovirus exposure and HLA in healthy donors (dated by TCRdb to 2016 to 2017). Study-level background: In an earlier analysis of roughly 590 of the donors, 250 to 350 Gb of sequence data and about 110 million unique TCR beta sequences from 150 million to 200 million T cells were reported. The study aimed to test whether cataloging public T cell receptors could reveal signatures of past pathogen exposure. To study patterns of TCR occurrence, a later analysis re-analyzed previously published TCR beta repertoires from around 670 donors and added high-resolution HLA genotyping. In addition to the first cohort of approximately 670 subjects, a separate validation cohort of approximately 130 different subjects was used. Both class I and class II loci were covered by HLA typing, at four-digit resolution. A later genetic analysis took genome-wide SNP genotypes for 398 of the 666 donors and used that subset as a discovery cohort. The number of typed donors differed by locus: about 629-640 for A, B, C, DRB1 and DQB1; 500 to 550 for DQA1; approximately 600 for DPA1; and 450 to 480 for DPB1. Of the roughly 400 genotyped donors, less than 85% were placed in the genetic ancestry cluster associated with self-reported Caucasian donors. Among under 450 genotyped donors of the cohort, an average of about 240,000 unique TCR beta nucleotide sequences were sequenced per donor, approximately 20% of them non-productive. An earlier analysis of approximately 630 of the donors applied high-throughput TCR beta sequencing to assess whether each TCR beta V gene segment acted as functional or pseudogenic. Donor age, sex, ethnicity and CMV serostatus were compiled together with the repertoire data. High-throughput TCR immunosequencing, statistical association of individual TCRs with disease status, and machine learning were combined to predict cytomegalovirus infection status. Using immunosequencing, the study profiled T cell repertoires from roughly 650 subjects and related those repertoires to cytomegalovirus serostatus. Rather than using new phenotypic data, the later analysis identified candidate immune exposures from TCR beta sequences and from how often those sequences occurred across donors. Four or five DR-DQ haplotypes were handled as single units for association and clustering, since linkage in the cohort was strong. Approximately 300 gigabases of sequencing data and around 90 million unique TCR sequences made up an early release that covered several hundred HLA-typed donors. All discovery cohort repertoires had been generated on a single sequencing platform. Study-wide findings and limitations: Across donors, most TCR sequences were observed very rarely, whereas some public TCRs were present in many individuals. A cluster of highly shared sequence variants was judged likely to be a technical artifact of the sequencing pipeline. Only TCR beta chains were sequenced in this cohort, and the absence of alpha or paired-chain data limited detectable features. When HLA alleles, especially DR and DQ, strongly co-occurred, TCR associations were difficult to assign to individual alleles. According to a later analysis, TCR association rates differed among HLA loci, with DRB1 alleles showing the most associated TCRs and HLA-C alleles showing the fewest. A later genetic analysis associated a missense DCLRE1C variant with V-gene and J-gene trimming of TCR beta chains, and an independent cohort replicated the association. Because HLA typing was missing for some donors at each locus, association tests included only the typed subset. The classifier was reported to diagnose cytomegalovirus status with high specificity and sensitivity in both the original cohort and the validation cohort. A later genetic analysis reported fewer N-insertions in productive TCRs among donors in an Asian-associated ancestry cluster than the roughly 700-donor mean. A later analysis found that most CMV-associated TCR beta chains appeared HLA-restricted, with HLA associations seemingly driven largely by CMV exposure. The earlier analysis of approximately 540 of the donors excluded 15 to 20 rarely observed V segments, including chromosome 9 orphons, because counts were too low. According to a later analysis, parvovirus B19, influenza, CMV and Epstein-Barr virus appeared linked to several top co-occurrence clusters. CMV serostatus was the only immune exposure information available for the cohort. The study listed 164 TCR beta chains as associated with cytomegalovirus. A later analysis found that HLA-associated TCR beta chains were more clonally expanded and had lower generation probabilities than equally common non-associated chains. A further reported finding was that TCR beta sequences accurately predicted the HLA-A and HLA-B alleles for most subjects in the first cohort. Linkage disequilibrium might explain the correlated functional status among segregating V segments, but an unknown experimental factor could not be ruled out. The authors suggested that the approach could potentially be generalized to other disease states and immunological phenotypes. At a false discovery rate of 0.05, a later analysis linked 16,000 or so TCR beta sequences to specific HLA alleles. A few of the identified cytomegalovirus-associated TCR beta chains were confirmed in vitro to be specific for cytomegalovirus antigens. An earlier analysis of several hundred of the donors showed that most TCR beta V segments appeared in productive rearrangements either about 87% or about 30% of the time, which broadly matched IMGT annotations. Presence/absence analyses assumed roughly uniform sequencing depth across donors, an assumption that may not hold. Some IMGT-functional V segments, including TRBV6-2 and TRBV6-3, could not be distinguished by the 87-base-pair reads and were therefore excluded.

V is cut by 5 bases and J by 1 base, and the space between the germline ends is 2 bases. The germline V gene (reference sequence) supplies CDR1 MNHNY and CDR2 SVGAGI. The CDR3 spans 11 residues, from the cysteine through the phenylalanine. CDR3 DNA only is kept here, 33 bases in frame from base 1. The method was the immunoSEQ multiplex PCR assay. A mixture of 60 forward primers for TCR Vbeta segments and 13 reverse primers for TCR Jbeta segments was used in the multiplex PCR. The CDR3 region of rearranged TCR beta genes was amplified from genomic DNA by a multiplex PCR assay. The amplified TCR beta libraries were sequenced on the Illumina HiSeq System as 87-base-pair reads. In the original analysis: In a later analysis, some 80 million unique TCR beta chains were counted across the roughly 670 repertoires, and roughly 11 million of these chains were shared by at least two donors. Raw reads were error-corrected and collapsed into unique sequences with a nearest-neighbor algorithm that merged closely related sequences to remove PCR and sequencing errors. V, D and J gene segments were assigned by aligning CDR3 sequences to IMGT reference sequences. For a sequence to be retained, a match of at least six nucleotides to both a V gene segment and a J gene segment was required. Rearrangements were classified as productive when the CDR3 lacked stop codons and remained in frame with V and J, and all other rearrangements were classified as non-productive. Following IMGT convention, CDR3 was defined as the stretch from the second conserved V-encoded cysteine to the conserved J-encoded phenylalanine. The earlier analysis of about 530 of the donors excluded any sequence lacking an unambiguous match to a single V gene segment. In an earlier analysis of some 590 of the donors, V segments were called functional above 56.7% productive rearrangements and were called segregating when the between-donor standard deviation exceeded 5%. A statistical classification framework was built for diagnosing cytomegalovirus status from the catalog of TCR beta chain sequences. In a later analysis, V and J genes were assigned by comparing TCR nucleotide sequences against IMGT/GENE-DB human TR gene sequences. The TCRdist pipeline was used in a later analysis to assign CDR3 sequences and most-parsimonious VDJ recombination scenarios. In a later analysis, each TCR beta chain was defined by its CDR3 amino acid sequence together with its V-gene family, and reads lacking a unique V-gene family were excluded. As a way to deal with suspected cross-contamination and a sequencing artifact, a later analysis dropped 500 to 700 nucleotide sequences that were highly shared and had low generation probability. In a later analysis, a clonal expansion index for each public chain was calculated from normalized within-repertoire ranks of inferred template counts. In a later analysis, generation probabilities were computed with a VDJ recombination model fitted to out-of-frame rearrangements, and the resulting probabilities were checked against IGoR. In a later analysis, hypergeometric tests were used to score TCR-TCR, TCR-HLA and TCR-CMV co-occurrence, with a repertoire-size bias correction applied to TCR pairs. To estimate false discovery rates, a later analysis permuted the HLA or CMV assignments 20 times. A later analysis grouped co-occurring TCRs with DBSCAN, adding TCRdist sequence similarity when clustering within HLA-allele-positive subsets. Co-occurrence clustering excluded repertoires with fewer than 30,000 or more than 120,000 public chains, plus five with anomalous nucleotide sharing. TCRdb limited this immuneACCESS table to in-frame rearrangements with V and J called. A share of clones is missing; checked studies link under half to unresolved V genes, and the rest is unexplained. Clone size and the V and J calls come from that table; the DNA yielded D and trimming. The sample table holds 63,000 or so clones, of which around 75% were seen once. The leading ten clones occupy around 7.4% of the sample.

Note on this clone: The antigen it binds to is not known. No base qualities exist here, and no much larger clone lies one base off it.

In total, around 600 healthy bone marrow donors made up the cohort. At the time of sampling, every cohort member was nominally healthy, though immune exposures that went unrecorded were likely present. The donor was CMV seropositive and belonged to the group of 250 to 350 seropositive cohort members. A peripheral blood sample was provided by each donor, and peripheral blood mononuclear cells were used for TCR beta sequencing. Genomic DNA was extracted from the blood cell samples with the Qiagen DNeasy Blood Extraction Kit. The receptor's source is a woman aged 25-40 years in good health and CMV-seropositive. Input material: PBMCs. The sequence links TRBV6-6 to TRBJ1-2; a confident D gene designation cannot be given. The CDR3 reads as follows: CASSRNYGYTF. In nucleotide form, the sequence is TGTGCCAGCAGTCGTAACTATGGCTACACCTTC.